These 18 T cell receptor beta chains were all obtained from the same sample, sequenced in a study of radiation and T cells in renal cell carcinoma. Sequencing was performed with immunoSEQ multiplex PCR; in TCRdb, only in-frame clones are kept and a portion is missing. This sample yields 75,000 to 95,000 clones, of which just under 85% are seen a single time; 9.4% belongs to the top ten. Time point given: blood 4 weeks post-SBRT, at nephrectomy. Treatment here: 15 Gy SBRT to primary tumor, nephrectomy 4 weeks later. The sequences come from blood, collected from a patient whose treatment included radiotherapy and nephrectomy. These receptors came from a man aged 45-65 years with renal cell carcinoma.

DNA of the CDR3: TGCAGCGTTGGCAGGGACAGGGGTGTCTACGAGCAGTACTTC. This encodes CSVGRDRGVYEQYF. This chain connects TRBV29-1 to TRBJ2-7, with 10 bases matching TRBD1. Germline-derived CDR1 and CDR2 are SQVTM and ANQGSEA. The CDR3 runs 14 residues. V trimming: 4 bases; J trimming: 3 bases; junction bases outside the gene matches: 6.

This sequence joins TRBV7-6 and TRBJ2-7, with D maybe TRBD1 (7 bases). V dropped 2 bases and J dropped 7 bases, with 12 bases sitting between them. The CDR3 sequence is 13 residues long. In germline, CDR1 is SGHVS, CDR2 FNYEAQ. This CDR3 is CASSLQGGREQYF. CDR3 nucleotide sequence: TGTGCCAGCAGCTTACAGGGGGGTCGGGAGCAGTACTTC.

This clone appeared a few times. This chain connects TRBV2 to TRBJ2-5, with D possibly TRBD1 on 5 matching bases. The ends were cut back, 2 bases at V and 5 bases at J, with 15 bases in the middle. Germline V gives CDR1 SNHLY, CDR2 FYNNEI. This CDR3 contains 15 residues. As DNA, the CDR3 is TGTGCCAGCAGTGAATTGGGGCCGGGTGGTGAGACCCAGTACTTC. Its translation is CASSELGPGGETQYF.

This rearrangement joins TRBV5-1 to TRBJ2-1, with unresolved D. From germline, CDR1 is SGHRS and CDR2 YFSETQ. V lost 1 base, J lost 2 bases, and 10 bases lay in between. This CDR3 has 15 amino acids. CDR3 DNA sequence: TGCGCCAGCAGCTTGTTTAGTCCCCCCTACAATGAGCAGTTCTTC. Translated: CASSLFSPPYNEQFF.

The chain couples TRBV10-2 to TRBJ2-7, with D tentatively TRBD1 (5 bases). Germline V gene sequence: CDR1 WSHSY, CDR2 SAAADI. V shed 3 bases and J shed 1 base, with 19 bases lying between them. CDR3 size: 17 residues. This chain's CDR3 is CASSDRPTGWESYEQYF. In nucleotides, the CDR3 is TGCGCCAGCAGTGACAGACCTACAGGTTGGGAATCCTACGAGCAGTACTTC.

J is TRBJ1-4 and V is TRBV13; TRBD1 matches 12 bases. The V gene end was trimmed by 0 bases and the J gene end by 0 bases; junction bases not matched to a gene: 5. This CDR3 region has 19 residues. CDR1 PRHDT and CDR2 FYEKMQ come from the germline V gene (reference sequence). The CDR3 spells CASSLGRDRGRTTNEKLFF. CDR3 bases: TGTGCCAGCAGCTTAGGCCGGGACAGGGGGCGGACAACTAATGAAAAACTGTTTTTT.

On this clone itself: The same CDR3 can be traced to other DNA sequences in this sample. The J gene is TRBJ1-2, the V gene TRBV9; D is uncertain. V dropped 0 bases and J dropped 4 bases, with 7 bases sitting between them. The CDR3 covers 13 residues. From germline, CDR1 is SGDLS and CDR2 YYNGEE. CDR3 DNA: TGTGCCAGCAGCGTAGACAGTCTCTATGGCTACACCTTC. The encoded protein is CASSVDSLYGYTF. Combining the CDR3 with reference TRBV9 and TRBJ1-2 gives the whole variable domain DSGVTQTPKHLITATGQRVTLRCSPRSGDLSVYWYQQSLDQGLQFLIQYYNGEERAKGNILERFSAQQFPDLHSELNLSSLELGDSALYFCASSVDSLYGYTFGSGTRLTVV.

The chain combines TRBV10-3 with TRBJ1-1; D not certain. Germline values: CDR1 ENHRY, CDR2 SYGVKD. The V and J ends lost 7 bases and 1 base respectively, with 10 bases between them. The CDR3 totals 13 residues. The CDR3 nucleotides read TGTGCCATCAACTACAGTCGGAACACTGAAGCTTTCTTT. It translates to CAINYSRNTEAFF.

V usage is TRBV27 and J usage is TRBJ2-1; 7 bases are a match to TRBD2. Trimming at V came to 5 bases and at J to 4 bases, leaving 14 bases not matched to a gene. The CDR3 contains 17 residues. From germline, CDR1 is MNHEY and CDR2 SMNVEV (reference sequence). CDR3 protein: CASSRMGSGAIYNEQFF. CDR3 DNA sequence: TGTGCCAGCAGTCGAATGGGAAGCGGGGCAATATACAATGAGCAGTTCTTC.

This chain connects TRBV27 to TRBJ2-1; possible D gene TRBD1, 6 bases. CDR1 and CDR2 from the germline V gene are MNHEY and SMNVEV (reference sequence). Trimming removed 6 bases at V and 4 bases at J, with 7 bases between. The CDR3 consists of 12 residues. DNA for the CDR3: TGTGCCAGCAGCGACAGGTACAATGAGCAGTTCTTC. Protein: CASSDRYNEQFF.

This chain joins TRBV6-1 and TRBJ2-7; D remains unclear. The CDR3 consists of 14 residues. Trimming removed 7 bases at V and 0 bases at J, with 13 bases between. Germline lookup yields CDR1 MNHNS and CDR2 SASEGT. CDR3 nucleotides: TGTGCCAGCATTTGGGCAGGAGCCTCCTACGAGCAGTACTTC. Protein sequence: CASIWAGASYEQYF.

This clone was detected a few times. The chain uses TRBV27 and TRBJ1-6; maybe TRBD1 (6 bases). Trimming shortened V by 6 bases and J by 8 bases, and 17 bases separated the two germline ends. The V gene's germline CDR1 is MNHEY and CDR2 SMNVEV (reference sequence). The CDR3 totals 15 residues. The chain's CDR3 is CASRKGTRSDSPLHF. The CDR3 nucleotides read TGTGCCAGCAGGAAAGGGACAAGGAGTGATTCACCCCTCCACTTT.

The rearrangement links TRBV4-1 to TRBJ1-1, with TRBD1 matching 7 bases. V gave up 3 bases and J gave up 2 bases; unmatched junction bases: 3. The CDR3 loop spans 14 amino acids. Germline V CDR1 and CDR2: MGHRA, YSYEKL. The CDR3 loop reads CASSQDRTNTEAFF. The CDR3 nucleotides are TGCGCCAGCAGCCAGGACAGGACCAACACTGAAGCTTTCTTT.

This sequence joins TRBV28 and TRBJ1-1, with D unclear. There are 15 residues in the CDR3. CDR1 and CDR2 (germline): MDHEN, SYDVKM. Trimming cost V 6 bases and J 0 bases, with 14 bases left between them. In DNA form, the CDR3 reads TGTGCCAGCAGCCCCCCCCCAGACTTGAACACTGAAGCTTTCTTT. Amino acids: CASSPPPDLNTEAFF.

The chain recombines TRBV9 with TRBJ2-1; 8 positions agree with TRBD2. Germline CDR1 is SGDLS and CDR2 is YYNGEE. The CDR3 is 11 residues long. Trimming removed 7 bases from V and 9 bases from J; junction bases left unmatched: 3. CDR3 amino acids: CASSREGEQFF. The CDR3 coding sequence is TGTGCCAGCTCACGGGAGGGTGAGCAGTTCTTC.

The chain carries TRBV14 and TRBJ1-2; D gene unclear. The ends were cut back, 0 bases at V and 8 bases at J, with 10 bases in the middle. CDR3 size: 13 residues. Germline CDR1 reads SGHDN; CDR2 reads FVKESK. The CDR3 region has the DNA TGTGCCAGCAGCCAAGATCGGTCTGCGGGCTACACCTTC. This encodes CASSQDRSAGYTF. The full variable domain, its missing parts supplied by reference TRBV14 and TRBJ1-2, is EAGVTQFPSHSVIEKGQTVTLRCDPISGHDNLYWYRRVMGKEIKFLLHFVKESKQDESGMPNNRFLAERTGGTYSTLKVQPAELEDSGVYFCASSQDRSAGYTFGSGTRLTVV.

This clone has a single count. The rearrangement links TRBV30 to TRBJ2-3; D may match TRBD1 or TRBD2 (6 bases each). CDR1 GTSNPN and CDR2 SVGIG come from the germline V gene (reference sequence). This CDR3 has 14 residues. Trimming removed 4 bases from V and 4 bases from J, with 15 bases in between. As DNA, the CDR3 is TGTGCCTGGACCCGAGGGGGGACACCAGATACGCAGTATTTT. Amino acids: CAWTRGGTPDTQYF.

This chain uses TRBV12-5 with TRBJ2-7; perhaps D is TRBD1 or TRBD2 (6 bases each). Trimming stripped 2 bases from V and 6 bases from J, with 14 bases between. The CDR3 runs 14 residues. Looked up from germline, CDR1 is LGHNT and CDR2 is FRNRAP. The CDR3 sequence: CASGLLIGGGEQYF. CDR3 nucleotide sequence: TGTGCTAGTGGTTTGCTGATAGGGGGAGGCGAGCAGTACTTC.